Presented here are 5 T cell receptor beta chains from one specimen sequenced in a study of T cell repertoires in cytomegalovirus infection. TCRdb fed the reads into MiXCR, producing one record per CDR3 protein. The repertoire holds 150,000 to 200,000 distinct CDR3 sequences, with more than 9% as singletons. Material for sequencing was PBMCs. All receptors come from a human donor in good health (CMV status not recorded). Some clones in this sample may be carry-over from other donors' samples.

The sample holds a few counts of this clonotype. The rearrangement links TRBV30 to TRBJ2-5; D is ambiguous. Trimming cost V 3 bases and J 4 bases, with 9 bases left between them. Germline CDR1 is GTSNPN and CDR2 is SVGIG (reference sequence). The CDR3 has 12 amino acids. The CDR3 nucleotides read TGTGCCTGGAGCCCAGTTGGAGAGACCCAGTACTTC. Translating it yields CAWSPVGETQYF.

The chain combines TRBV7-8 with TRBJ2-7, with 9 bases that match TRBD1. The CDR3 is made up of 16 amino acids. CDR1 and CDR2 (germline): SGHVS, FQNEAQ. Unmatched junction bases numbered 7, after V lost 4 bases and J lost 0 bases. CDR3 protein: CASSWGTGQTSYEQYF. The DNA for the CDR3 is TGTGCCAGCAGCTGGGGGACAGGGCAAACCTCCTACGAGCAGTACTTC.

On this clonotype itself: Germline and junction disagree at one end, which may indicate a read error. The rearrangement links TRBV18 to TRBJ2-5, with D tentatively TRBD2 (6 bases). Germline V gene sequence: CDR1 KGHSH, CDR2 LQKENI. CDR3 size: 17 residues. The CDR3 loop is CASSPLLRGKIQGTQYF. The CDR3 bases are TGTGCCAGCTCCCCCCTACTGCGGGGAAAAATCCAAGGGACCCAGTACTTC.

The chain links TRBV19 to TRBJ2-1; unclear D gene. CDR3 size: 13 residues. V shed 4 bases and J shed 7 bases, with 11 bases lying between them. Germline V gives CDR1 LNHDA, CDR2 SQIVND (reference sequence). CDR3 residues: CASSTQASNEQFF. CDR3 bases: TGTGCCAGTAGTACCCAGGCCTCGAATGAGCAGTTCTTC.

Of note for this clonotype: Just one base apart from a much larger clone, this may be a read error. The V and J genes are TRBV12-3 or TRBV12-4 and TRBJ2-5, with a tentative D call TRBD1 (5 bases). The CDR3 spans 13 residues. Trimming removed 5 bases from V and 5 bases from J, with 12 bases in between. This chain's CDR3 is CASSPQGDETQYF. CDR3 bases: TGTGCCAGCAGTCCCCAGGGTGATGAGACCCAGTACTTC.